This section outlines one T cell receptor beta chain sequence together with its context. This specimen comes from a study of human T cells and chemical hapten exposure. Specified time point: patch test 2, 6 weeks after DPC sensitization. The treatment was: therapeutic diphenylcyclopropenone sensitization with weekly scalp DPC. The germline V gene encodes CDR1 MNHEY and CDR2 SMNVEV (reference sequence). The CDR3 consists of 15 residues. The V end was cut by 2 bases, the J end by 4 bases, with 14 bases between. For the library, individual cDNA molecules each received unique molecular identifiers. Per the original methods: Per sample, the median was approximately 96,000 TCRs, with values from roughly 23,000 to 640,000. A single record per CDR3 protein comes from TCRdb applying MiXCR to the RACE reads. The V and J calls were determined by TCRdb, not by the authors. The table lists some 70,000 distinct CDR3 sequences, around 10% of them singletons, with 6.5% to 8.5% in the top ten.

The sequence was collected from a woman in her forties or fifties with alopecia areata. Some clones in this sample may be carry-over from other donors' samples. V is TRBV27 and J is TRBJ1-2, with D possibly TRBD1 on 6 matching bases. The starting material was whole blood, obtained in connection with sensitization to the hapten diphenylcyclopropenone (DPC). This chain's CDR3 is CASSLDPGEVYGYTF. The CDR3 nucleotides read TGTGCCAGCAGTTTAGACCCAGGGGAAGTCTATGGCTACACCTTC.